These 8 T cell receptor beta chains share one sample of origin, sequenced in a study of shared clonotypes between healthy human individuals. Method: immunoSEQ multiplex PCR; TCRdb's copy keeps in-frame clones and lacks some. The table shows over a million clones, with around 82% occurring only once. Sequences were obtained from memory CD4+ T cells from PBMCs. Subset denoted: CD45RA-negative fraction. Source of these receptors: a man between 18 and 35 years old in good health. Some clones in this sample may be carry-over from other donors' samples.

The J gene is TRBJ1-4, the V gene TRBV11-2; D call uncertain. The V and J ends lost 3 bases and 8 bases respectively, with 16 bases between them. This CDR3 is built from 15 residues. Germline V gene data show CDR1 as SGHAT and CDR2 as FQNNGV. CDR3 in amino acids: CASSFTGRWYEKLFF. In DNA form, the CDR3 reads TGTGCCAGCAGCTTTACGGGCCGGTGGTACGAAAAACTGTTTTTT.

The rearrangement joins TRBV28 to TRBJ2-1; D possibly corresponds to TRBD2 (7 bases). V lost 6 bases and J 4 bases, leaving 19 bases between the germline ends. This CDR3 has 16 residues. Germline-derived CDR1 and CDR2 are MDHEN and SYDVKM. The CDR3 DNA follows: TGTGCCAGCAGGGCCATGCTGGGGGGGCCATACAATGAGCAGTTCTTC. Protein: CASRAMLGGPYNEQFF.

As to this clone: This sample also contains other DNA sequences that code for the same CDR3. V and J are TRBV9 and TRBJ2-2; D is unclear. Germline loops: CDR1 SGDLS, CDR2 YYNGEE. With 0 bases removed from V and 2 bases from J, the gap between germline ends came to 5 bases. CDR3 length equals 14 residues. CDR3 nucleotide sequence: TGTGCCAGCAGCGTAGACGGTAACACCGGGGAGCTGTTTTTT. This sequence encodes CASSVDGNTGELFF.

The chain recombines TRBV5-6 with TRBJ2-2; D is ambiguous. Germline assignment: CDR1 SGHDT and CDR2 YYEEEE. V lost 0 bases and J lost 6, with 9 bases in between. CDR3 size: 14 residues. The CDR3 DNA follows: TGTGCCAGCAGCTTGGTTCCCGGCCCCGGGGAGCTGTTTTTT. This gives the protein CASSLVPGPGELFF.

This clone was picked up one time. The V gene is TRBV4-2, the J gene TRBJ2-6; D assignment may be TRBD1 or TRBD2 (5 bases each). CDR1 is LGHNA and CDR2 is YNFKEQ in the germline V gene. V was pared by 0 bases and J by 0 bases, with 18 bases between. This CDR3 has 20 amino acids. In nucleotides, the CDR3 is TGTGCCAGCAGCCAAGAGGCGCTGGGGGAGAACTCCTCTGGGGCCAACGTCCTGACTTTC. Encoded protein: CASSQEALGENSSGANVLTF.

The chain recombines TRBV29-1 with TRBJ2-2; D is undetermined. The germline CDR1 and CDR2 sequences are SQVTM and ANQGSEA. V lost 4 bases, J lost 4 bases, and 16 bases lay in between. This CDR3 has 15 residues. The CDR3 here is CSVAAKSIVTGELFF. CDR3 nucleotide sequence: TGCAGCGTTGCTGCTAAGAGTATAGTCACCGGGGAGCTGTTTTTT.

This clone was detected a few times. The rearrangement uses TRBV6-1 and TRBJ1-1; D is undetermined. CDR1 MNHNS and CDR2 SASEGT come from the germline V gene. The CDR3 extends over 12 amino acids. Trimming removed 8 bases from V and 0 bases from J, with 7 bases in between. Here the CDR3 reads CASQRMNTEAFF. CDR3 nucleotide sequence: TGTGCCAGCCAAAGAATGAACACTGAAGCTTTCTTT.

This clone was seen once. The chain uses TRBV5-6 and TRBJ1-2; no definite D call. Germline-derived CDR1 and CDR2 are SGHDT and YYEEEE. The CDR3 consists of 17 residues. V lost 4 bases and J lost 1, with 20 bases in between. In nucleotides, the CDR3 is TGTGCCAGCAGCCGTTATAAGACCCTCCAGATTAACTATGGCTACACCTTC. It translates to CASSRYKTLQINYGYTF.